The T cell receptor (beta chain) described here comes from a study of response to subunit inactivated influenza vaccine. Findings and limits, study-wide: After each seasonal influenza vaccination, few new T cells are recruited, the authors suggested.

MiXCR, run by TCRdb on the RT-PCR reads, gives a single entry per CDR3 protein. This sample has hundreds of thousands of distinct CDR3 sequences, with approximately 7.6% found just once. As for this clonotype: Its cognate antigen is unknown.

The CDR3 runs 17 residues. The germline V and J ends were trimmed by 3 bases and 4 bases, with 20 bases remaining between them. The germline V gene encodes CDR1 SGHTA and CDR2 FQGNSA. This rearrangement joins TRBV7-2 to TRBJ2-3, with a possible D match to TRBD2 (7 bases). Sequencing was performed on PBMCs from blood, taken around 25 months after vaccination. The source of this sequence is a man aged 50 to 69 who received an inactivated influenza vaccine. CDR3 protein: CASSFDQGGAIADTQYF. The CDR3 bases are TGTGCCAGCAGCTTCGACCAAGGGGGGGCAATCGCAGATACGCAGTATTTT. The full variable domain, in which reference TRBV7-2 and TRBJ2-3 provide the parts outside the CDR3, is GAGVSQSPSNKVTEKGKDVELRCDPISGHTALYWYRQSLGQGLEFLIYFQGNSAPDKSGLPSDRFSAERTGGSVSTLTIQRTQQEDSAVYLCASSFDQGGAIADTQYFGPGTRLTVL.